The source of this TCR beta chain is a study of blood T cell repertoires in COVID-19 (dated by TCRdb to the early 2020s). Study-level background: Samples covering the acute and convalescent phases of COVID-19 were provided by collaborators in the United States, Italy and Spain. The prospective study material was composed of cDNA or gDNA derived from T cells, B-cell-depleted T cells, or PBMCs. Subjects who had been exposed to COVID-19, were actively infected with it, or had recovered from it provided the deeply sampled blood TCRbeta repertoires that made up the dataset. The repertoires were released in a freely available public database meant as a resource for research on the immune response to SARS-CoV-2. The samples were drawn from two sources: the first 160 participants of the ongoing ImmuneRACE study, and over 950 subjects contributed by 6 global collaborators. Nearly every sample came with metadata listing a de-identified subject ID, COVID-19 status, age in years and sex. HLA class I and class II types, where available, came from metadata supplied by the sample provider rather than from assay-based typing. Results and caveats for the whole study, not just this receptor: The quantity of clinical and demographic metadata differed by source and by participant and was supplied without curation.

The germline V gene (reference sequence) gives CDR1 as WNHNN and CDR2 as SYGVQD. Taken from cysteine to phenylalanine, the CDR3 has 13 residues. The CDR3 DNA has 39 bases and is translated from base 1. V is pared back by 5 bases and J by 1 base, with 9 bases lying between the germline termini. Concerning this clone: Its binding antigen is unknown. Nothing much larger sits one base from this clone, and base qualities are not available.

TCRbeta CDR3 regions were amplified from genomic DNA by means of the immunoSEQ Assay, a bias-controlled multiplex PCR. Regarding the original processing steps: Nucleated cell counts per sample were estimated from amplification of reference gene primers within the assay. Sequence reads were collapsed and filtered to measure the absolute abundance of every unique TCRbeta CDR3 rearrangement. For each sample, productive Simpson clonality was calculated by taking the square root of Simpson's diversity index across productive rearrangements. The table comes from immuneACCESS by way of TCRdb, which keeps in-frame sequences with V and J called. Part of the clones is missing from these tables; in studies checked, under half for an unresolved V gene and the rest for unknown reasons. That table furnishes V, J and clone size, whereas the DNA furnished D and trimming. In all, the sample holds hundreds of thousands of clones, and around 89% of those were seen once. The ten biggest clones cover under 5% of the sample.

Whole blood was collected in K2EDTA tubes by collaborating institutions according to the institutions' own protocols. For TCRbeta analysis, collaborator samples were shipped as frozen whole blood, as isolated PBMCs, or as DNA extracted from either sample type. The TCR originated in a woman between 45 and 60 years old with active or convalescent COVID-19. The chain was built from TRBV10-1 and TRBJ2-7, and possibly TRBD1, on 6 matching bases. Sequenced material: peripheral blood. CDR3 reads: CASSSGTSYEQYF. The sequenced DNA: TGCGCCAGCAGTTCGGGGACATCCTACGAGCAGTACTTC.